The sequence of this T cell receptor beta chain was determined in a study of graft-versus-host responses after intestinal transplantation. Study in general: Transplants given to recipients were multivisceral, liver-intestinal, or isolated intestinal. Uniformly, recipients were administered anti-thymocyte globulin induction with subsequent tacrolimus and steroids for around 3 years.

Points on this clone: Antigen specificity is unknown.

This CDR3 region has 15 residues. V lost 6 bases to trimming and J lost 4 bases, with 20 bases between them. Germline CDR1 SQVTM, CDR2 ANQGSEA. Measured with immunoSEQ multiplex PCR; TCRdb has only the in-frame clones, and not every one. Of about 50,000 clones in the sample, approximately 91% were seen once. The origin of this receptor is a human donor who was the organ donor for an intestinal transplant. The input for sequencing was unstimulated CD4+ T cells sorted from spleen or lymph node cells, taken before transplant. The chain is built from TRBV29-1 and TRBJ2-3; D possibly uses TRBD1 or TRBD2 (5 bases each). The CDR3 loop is CSVPPPGRWADTQYF. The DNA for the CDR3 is TGCAGCGTCCCGCCCCCGGGGCGGTGGGCAGATACGCAGTATTTT.